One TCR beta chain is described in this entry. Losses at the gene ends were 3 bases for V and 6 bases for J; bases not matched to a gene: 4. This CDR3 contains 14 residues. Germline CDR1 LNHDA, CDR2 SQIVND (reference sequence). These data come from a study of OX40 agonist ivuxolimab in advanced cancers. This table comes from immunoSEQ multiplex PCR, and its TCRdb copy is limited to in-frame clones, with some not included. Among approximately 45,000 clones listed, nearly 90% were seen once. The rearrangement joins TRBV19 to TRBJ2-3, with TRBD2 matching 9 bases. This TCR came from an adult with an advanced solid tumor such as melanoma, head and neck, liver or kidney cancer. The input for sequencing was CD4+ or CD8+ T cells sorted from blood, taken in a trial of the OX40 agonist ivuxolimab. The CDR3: CASSIAGGFDTQYF. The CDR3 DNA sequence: TGTGCCAGTAGTATCGCGGGGGGGTTTGATACGCAGTATTTT.